The entry that follows covers one T cell receptor (beta chain) sequence. Its antigen is still unknown. The record originates from a study of cytomegalovirus exposure and HLA in healthy donors. Study-level points and caveats: Sequencing artifact likely explains a cluster of highly shared sequence variants.

The study ran its PCR with 60 Vbeta and 13 Jbeta primers. Sequencing used immunoSEQ multiplex PCR; TCRdb keeps in-frame clones, though not all of them. The sample totals 100,000 to 150,000 clones. Trimming removed 4 bases from V and 7 bases from J, with 14 bases in between. Germline V gene sequence: CDR1 MDHEN, CDR2 SYDVKM. There are 13 residues in the CDR3. The chain is built from TRBV28 and TRBJ2-7, with a weak D call TRBD1 (5 bases). The sequence was obtained from a man in his forties in good health and CMV-seronegative. Sample: PBMCs. CDR3 nucleotide sequence: TGTGCCAGCAGTTCCTTCAGGGTACTGGAGCAGTACTTC. Translated, it gives CASSSFRVLEQYF.